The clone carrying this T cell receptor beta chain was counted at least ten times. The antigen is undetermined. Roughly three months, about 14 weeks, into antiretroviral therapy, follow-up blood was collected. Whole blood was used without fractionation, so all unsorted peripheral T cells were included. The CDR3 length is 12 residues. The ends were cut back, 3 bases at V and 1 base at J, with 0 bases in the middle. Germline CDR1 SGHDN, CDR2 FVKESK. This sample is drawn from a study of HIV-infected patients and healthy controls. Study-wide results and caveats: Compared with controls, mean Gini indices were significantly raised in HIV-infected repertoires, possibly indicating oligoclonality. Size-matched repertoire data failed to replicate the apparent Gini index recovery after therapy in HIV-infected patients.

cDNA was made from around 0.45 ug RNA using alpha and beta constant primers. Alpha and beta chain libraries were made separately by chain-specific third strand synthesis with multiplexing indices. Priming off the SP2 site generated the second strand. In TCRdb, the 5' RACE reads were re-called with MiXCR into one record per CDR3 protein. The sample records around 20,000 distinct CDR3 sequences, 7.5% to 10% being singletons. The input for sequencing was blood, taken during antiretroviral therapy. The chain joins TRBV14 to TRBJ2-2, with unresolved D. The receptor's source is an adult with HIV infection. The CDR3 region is CASSQNTGELFF. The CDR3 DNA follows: TGTGCCAGCAGCCAGAACACCGGGGAGCTGTTTTTT.